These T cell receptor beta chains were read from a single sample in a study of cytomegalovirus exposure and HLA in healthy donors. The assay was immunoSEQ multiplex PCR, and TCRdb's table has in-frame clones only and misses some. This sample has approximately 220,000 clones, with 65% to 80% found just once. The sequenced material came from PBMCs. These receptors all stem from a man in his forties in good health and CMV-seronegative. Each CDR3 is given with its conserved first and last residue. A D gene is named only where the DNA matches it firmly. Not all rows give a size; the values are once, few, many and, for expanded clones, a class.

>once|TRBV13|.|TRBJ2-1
CASSTDSPNENEQFF
TGTGCCAGCAGCACCGACAGCCCCAACGAAAATGAGCAGTTCTTC
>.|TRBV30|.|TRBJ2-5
CAWSVLGQETQYF
TGTGCCTGGAGTGTACTCGGCCAAGAGACCCAGTACTTC
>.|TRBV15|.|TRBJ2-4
CATSRVVSPGAKNIQYF
TGTGCCACCAGCAGAGTTGTATCGCCGGGGGCCAAAAACATTCAGTACTTC
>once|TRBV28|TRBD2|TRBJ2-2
CASISGYTGELFF
TGTGCCAGTATTAGCGGGTACACCGGGGAGCTGTTTTTT
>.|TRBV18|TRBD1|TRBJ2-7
CASSPGQGAYYEQYF
TGTGCCAGCTCACCAGGACAGGGGGCTTACTACGAGCAGTACTTC
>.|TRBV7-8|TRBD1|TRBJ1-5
CASSRQGMDGNQPQHF
TGTGCCAGCAGCCGACAGGGTATGGACGGCAATCAGCCCCAGCATTTT
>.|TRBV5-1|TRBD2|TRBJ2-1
CASSLETSGGASEQFF
TGCGCCAGCAGCTTGGAAACTAGCGGGGGGGCCAGCGAGCAGTTCTTC
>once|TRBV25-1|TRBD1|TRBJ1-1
CASSVRGQSEAFF
TGTGCCAGCAGTGTCAGGGGACAGTCTGAAGCTTTCTTT
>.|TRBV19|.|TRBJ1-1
CASSTSIGVGTEAFF
TGTGCCAGTAGTACCTCGATAGGGGTTGGAACCGAAGCTTTCTTT
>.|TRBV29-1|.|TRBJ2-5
CSVEDVGQETQYF
TGCAGCGTTGAAGATGTCGGCCAAGAGACCCAGTACTTC
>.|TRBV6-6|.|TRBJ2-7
CASSYRAGRSYGQYF
TGTGCCAGCAGTTACCGAGCGGGCCGGTCCTACGGGCAGTACTTC
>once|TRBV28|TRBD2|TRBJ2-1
CASSDTGLVVF
TGTGCCAGCAGTGACACGGGACTAGTAGTCTTC
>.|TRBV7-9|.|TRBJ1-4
CASSPSFGSNEKLFF
TGTGCCAGCAGCCCTAGTTTTGGCTCTAATGAAAAACTGTTTTTT
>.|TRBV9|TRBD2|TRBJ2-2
CASSVRLAGMNTGELFF
TGTGCCAGCAGCGTACGACTAGCGGGGATGAACACCGGGGAGCTGTTTTTT
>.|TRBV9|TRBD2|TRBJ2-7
CASSVGGGGPSSYEQYF
TGTGCCAGCAGCGTAGGGGGCGGGGGGCCGAGCTCCTACGAGCAGTACTTC
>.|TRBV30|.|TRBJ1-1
CARYYNWRVMNTEAFF
TGTGCCCGGTATTACAACTGGAGGGTGATGAACACTGAAGCTTTCTTT
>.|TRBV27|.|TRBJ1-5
CASSPTGQGRNQPQHF
TGTGCCAGCAGCCCGACGGGCCAGGGTCGCAATCAGCCCCAGCATTTT
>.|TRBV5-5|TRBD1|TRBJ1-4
CASSTRGRGDEKLFF
TGTGCCAGCAGCACCAGGGGGCGTGGGGACGAAAAACTGTTTTTT
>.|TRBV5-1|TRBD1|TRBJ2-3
CASRRTGGTDTQYF
TGCGCCAGCAGGCGGACAGGGGGCACAGATACGCAGTATTTT
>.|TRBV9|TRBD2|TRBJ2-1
CASSLSGTSGYEQFF
TGTGCCAGCAGCTTATCCGGGACTAGTGGTTATGAGCAGTTCTTC
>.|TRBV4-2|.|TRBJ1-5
CASSPSRSQPQHF
TGTGCCAGCAGCCCTTCTAGGAGCCAGCCCCAGCATTTT
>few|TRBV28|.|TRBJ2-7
CASSPLDRFFPSDEQYF
TGTGCCAGCAGTCCCCTAGACAGGTTTTTCCCCTCGGACGAGCAGTACTTC
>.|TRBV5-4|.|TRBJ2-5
CASSSGAETQYF
TGTGCCAGCAGCTCAGGGGCAGAGACCCAGTACTTC
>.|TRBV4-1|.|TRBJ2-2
CASSQVADTGELFF
TGCGCCAGCAGCCAAGTCGCGGACACCGGGGAGCTGTTTTTT
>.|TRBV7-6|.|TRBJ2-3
CASSLVEGSTDTQYF
TGTGCCAGCAGCTTAGTGGAGGGGAGCACAGATACGCAGTATTTT
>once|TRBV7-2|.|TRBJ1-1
CASSLWGGGDTEAFF
TGTGCCAGCAGCTTATGGGGGGGAGGGGACACTGAAGCTTTCTTT
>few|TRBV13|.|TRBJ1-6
CASSSRGSNSPLHF
TGTGCCAGCAGCTCCAGGGGCTCGAATTCACCCCTCCACTTT
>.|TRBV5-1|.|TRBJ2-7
CASSRTRYEQYF
TGCGCCAGCAGCCGGACAAGATACGAGCAGTACTTC
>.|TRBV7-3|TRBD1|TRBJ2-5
CASSPQGGSQETQYF
TGTGCCAGCAGCCCCCAAGGGGGCAGCCAAGAGACCCAGTACTTC
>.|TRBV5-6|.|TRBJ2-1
CASSSSVEQFF
TGTGCCAGCAGCTCTAGTGTTGAGCAGTTCTTC
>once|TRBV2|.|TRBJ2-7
CASRDTQSYEQYF
TGTGCCAGCAGGGACACTCAATCTTACGAGCAGTACTTC